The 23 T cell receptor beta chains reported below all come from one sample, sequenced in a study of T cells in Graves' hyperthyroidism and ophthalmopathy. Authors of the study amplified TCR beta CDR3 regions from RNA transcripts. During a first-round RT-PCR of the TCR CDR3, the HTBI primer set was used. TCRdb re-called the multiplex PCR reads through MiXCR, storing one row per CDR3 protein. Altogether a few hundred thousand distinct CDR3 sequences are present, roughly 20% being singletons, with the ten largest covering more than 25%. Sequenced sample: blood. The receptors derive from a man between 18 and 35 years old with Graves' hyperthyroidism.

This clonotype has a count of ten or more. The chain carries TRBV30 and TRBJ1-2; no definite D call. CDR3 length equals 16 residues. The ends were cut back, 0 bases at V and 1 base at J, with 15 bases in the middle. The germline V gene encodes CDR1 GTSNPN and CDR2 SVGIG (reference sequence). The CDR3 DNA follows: TGTGCCTGGAGTGTACTGGGTGCCGGGTTTAACTATGGCTACACCTTC. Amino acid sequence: CAWSVLGAGFNYGYTF. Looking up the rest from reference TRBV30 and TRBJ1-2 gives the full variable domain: SQTIHQWPATLVQPVGSPLSLECTVEGTSNPNLYWYRQAAGRGLQLLFYSVGIGQISSEVPQNLSASRPQDRQFILSSKKLLLSDSGFYLCAWSVLGAGFNYGYTFGSGTRLTVV.

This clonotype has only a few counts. This CDR3 is CASSPWTGEETQYF. The CDR3, as DNA: TGTGCCAGCAGCCCTTGGACAGGGGAGGAGACCCAGTACTTC. The rearrangement links TRBV13 to TRBJ2-5, with 9 bases identical to TRBD1. There are 14 residues in the CDR3. The germline gives CDR1 PRHDT, CDR2 FYEKMQ (reference sequence). V shed 5 bases, J shed 5 bases, and the junction held 6 bases outside the gene matches.

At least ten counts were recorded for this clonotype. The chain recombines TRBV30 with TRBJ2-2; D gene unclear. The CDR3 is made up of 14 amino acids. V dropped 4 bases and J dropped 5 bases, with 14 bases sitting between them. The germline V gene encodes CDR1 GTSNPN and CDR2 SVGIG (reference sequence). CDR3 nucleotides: TGTGCCTGGACCCGAAGGTTGAGGACCGGGGAGCTGTTTTTT. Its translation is CAWTRRLRTGELFF.

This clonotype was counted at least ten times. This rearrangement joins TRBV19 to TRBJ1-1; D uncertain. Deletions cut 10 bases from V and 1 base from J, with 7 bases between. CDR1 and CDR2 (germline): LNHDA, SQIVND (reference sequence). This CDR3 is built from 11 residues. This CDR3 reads CATGRNTEAFF. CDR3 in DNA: TGTGCCACTGGGAGGAACACTGAAGCTTTCTTT.

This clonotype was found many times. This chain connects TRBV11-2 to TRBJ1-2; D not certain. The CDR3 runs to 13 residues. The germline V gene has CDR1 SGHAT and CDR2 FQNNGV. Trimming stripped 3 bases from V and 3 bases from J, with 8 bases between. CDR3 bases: TGTGCCAGCAGCTTGAGGGCCCACTATGGCTACACCTTC. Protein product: CASSLRAHYGYTF.

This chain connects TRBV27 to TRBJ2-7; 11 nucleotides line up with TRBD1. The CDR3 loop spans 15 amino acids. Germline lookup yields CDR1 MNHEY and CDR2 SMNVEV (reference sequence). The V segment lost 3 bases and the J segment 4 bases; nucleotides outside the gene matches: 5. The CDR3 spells CASSFQGTGGYEQYF. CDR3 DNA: TGTGCCAGCAGTTTCCAGGGGACAGGGGGGTACGAGCAGTACTTC.

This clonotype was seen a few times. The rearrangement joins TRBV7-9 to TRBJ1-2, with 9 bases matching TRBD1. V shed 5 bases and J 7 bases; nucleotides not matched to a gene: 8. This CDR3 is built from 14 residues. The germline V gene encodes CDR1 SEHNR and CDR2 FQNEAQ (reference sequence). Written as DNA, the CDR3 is TGTGCCAGCAGCACCGGGACAGGGTCGGGTGGCTACACCTTC. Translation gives CASSTGTGSGGYTF.

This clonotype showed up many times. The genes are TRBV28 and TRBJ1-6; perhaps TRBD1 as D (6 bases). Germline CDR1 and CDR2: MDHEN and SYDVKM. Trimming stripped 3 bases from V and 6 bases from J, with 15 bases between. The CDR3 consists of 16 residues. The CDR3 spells CASSFLPGQFNSPLHF. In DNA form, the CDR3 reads TGTGCCAGCAGTTTCTTACCCGGACAGTTTAATTCACCCCTCCACTTT.

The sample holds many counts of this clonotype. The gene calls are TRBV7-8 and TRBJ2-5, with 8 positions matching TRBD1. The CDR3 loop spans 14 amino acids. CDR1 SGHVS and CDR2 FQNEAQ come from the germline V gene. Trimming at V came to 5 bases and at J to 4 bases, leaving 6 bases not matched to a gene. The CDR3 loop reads CASSRRTGRETQYF. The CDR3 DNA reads TGTGCCAGCAGCCGCCGGACAGGGAGAGAGACCCAGTACTTC.

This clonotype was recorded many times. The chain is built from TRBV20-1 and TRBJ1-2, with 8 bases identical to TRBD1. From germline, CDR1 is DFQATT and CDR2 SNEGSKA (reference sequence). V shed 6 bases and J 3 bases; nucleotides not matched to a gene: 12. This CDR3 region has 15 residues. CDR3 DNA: TGCAGTGCCACAAATGGACAGGGTCCCCACTATGGCTACACCTTC. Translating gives CSATNGQGPHYGYTF.

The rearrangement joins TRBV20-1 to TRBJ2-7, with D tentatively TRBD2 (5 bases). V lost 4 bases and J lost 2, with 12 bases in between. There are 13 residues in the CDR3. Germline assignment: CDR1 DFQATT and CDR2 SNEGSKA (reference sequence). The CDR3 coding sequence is TGCAGTGCTAACACCGGGATAACCTACGAGCAGTACTTC. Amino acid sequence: CSANTGITYEQYF.

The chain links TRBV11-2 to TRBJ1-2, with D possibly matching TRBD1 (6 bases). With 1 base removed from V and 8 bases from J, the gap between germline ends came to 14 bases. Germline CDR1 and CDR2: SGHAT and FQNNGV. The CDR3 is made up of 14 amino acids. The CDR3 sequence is CASSLVAQGGGYTF. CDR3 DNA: TGTGCCAGCAGCTTAGTCGCACAGGGAGGAGGCTACACCTTC.

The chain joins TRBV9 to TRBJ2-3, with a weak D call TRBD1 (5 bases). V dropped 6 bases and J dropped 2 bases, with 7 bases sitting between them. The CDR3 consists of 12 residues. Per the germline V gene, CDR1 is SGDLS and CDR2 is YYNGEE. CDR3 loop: CASTDNTDTQYF. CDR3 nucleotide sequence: TGTGCCAGCACGGACAACACAGATACGCAGTATTTT.

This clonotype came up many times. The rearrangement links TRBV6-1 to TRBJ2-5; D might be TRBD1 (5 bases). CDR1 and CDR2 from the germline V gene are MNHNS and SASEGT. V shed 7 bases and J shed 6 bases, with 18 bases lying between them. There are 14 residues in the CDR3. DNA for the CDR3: TGTGCCAGCACCTTAGGGGTGGGGTCCAAGACCCAGTACTTC. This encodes CASTLGVGSKTQYF.

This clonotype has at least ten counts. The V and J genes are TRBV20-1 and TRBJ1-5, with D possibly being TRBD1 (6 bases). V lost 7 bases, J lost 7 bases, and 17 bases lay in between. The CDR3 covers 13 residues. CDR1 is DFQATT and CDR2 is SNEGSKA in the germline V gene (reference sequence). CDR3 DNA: TGCAGTGGAACGCAGGGGAGTGGCCAGCCCCAGCATTTT. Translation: CSGTQGSGQPQHF.

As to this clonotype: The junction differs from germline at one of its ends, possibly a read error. The CDR3 DNA is TGTGCCAGCATTTACCTAAAGACCCAGTACTTC. Protein product: CASIYLKTQYF. The V and J genes are TRBV6-5 and TRBJ2-5; D is undetermined. The germline CDR1 and CDR2 sequences are MNHEY and SVGAGI. The CDR3 loop spans 11 amino acids.

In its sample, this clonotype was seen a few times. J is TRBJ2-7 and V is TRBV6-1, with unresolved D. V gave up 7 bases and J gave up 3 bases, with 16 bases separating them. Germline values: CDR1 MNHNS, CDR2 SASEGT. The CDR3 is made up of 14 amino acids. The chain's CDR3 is CASKTWTEGYEQYF. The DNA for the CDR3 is TGTGCCAGCAAAACGTGGACCGAAGGCTACGAGCAGTACTTC.

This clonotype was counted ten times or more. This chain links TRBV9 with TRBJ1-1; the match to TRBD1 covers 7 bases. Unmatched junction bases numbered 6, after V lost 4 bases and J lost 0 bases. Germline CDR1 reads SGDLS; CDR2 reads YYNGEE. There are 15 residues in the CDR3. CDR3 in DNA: TGTGCCAGCAGCCCCCAGGGGGGGATGAACACTGAAGCTTTCTTT. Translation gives CASSPQGGMNTEAFF.

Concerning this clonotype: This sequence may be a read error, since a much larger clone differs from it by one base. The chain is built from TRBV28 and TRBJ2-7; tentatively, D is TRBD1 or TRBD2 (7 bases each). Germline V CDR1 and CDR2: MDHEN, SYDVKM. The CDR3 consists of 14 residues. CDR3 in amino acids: CVSRPTGEGYEQYF. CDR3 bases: TGTGTCAGCAGGCCTACAGGGGAGGGTTACGAGCAGTACTTC.

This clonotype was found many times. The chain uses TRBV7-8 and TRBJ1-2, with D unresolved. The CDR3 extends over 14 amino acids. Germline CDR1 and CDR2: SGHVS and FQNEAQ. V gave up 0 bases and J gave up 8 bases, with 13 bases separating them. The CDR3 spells CASSLAVGFDGYTF. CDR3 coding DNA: TGTGCCAGCAGCTTAGCTGTCGGTTTCGACGGCTACACCTTC.

As DNA, the CDR3 is TGTGCCAGCAGCGGAGCAGGGAGCAGCAATCAGCCCCAGCATTTT. Encoded protein: CASSGAGSSNQPQHF. This chain joins TRBV7-9 and TRBJ1-5; possibly TRBD1 for D (5 bases). The V gene's germline CDR1 is SEHNR and CDR2 FQNEAQ (reference sequence). This CDR3 comprises 15 residues. Between the trimmed V and J ends, which lost 5 bases and 1 base, there was a span of 12 bases.

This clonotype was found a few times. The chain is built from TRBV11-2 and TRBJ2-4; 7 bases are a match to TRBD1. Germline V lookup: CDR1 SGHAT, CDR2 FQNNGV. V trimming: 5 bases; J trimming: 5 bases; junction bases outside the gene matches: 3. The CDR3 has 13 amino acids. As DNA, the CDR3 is TGTGCCAGCAGCGTCGACAGGGAAAACATTCAGTACTTC. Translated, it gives CASSVDRENIQYF.

DNA of the CDR3: TGTGCCAGTAGTATAGATTTGGGCCCTAACACTGAAGCTTTCTTT. Translated, it gives CASSIDLGPNTEAFF. The chain uses TRBV19 and TRBJ1-1; D is undetermined. The germline V and J ends were trimmed by 0 bases and 2 bases, with 10 bases remaining between them. Germline CDR1 and CDR2: LNHDA and SQIVND (reference sequence). This CDR3 spans 15 amino acids.